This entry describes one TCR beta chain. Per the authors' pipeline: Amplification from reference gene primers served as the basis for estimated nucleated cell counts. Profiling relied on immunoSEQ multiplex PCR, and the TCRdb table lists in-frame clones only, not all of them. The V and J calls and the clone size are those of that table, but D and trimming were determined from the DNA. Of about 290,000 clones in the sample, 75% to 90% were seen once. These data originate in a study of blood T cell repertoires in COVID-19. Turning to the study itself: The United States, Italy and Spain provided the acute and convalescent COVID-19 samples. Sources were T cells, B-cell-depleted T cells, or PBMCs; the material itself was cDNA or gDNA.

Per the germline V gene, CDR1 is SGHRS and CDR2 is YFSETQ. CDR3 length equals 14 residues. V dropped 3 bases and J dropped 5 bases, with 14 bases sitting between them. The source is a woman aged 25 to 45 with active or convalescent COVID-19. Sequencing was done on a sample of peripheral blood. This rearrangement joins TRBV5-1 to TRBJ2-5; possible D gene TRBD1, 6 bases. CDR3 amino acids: CASSSKQGRETQYF. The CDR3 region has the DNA TGCGCCAGCAGCTCCAAACAGGGTAGGGAGACCCAGTACTTC.